This TCR beta chain was found in a study of CD8+CD57+ T cells in acquired aplastic anemia. Overall study: Sorted cells (CD4+ and CD8+) yielded DNA amounts that averaged approximately 3.2 ug.

V trimming: 4 bases; J trimming: 5 bases; junction bases outside the gene matches: 9. The CDR3 sequence is 15 residues long. Germline CDR1 KGHSH, CDR2 LQKENI. Patients chosen for sequencing had shown CD8+CD57+ cell expansion by flow cytometry. This clonotype was seen ten or more times. Its cognate antigen is unknown. For CDR3 and TCR beta VDJ profiling, genomic DNA was the template used. Each CDR3 protein gets one entry after TCRdb re-called the reads with MiXCR. The data show some 120,000 distinct CDR3 sequences, approximately 36% seen once. Overall study results and limits: Nearly 30 CD8+ CDR3 sequences were shared between patients and controls.

The genes are TRBV18 and TRBJ2-7; 9 bases agree with TRBD1. The sequencing input was sorted CD4+, CD8+, or CD8+CD57+ T cells (not recorded which) from PBMCs. The TCR comes from a human donor with aplastic anemia. The CDR3 nucleotides read TGTGCCAGCTCACAGTCGACAGGGGGTTTGGACGAGCAGTACGTC. Its protein is CASSQSTGGLDEQYV.